This T cell receptor (beta chain) was recovered during a study of T cells in Graves' hyperthyroidism and ophthalmopathy. For Graves' hyperthyroidism to be stable, ophthalmopathy could not progress within 18 months. Disease duration under 2 months; hyperthyroidism patients were aged 18 to 65. This clonotype was observed at least ten times. TCR beta CDR3 regions were amplified from RNA transcripts. TCR CDR3 regions were first amplified by RT-PCR with HTBI primers. TCRdb reanalysed the multiplex PCR reads using MiXCR and keeps one entry per CDR3 protein. Among around 100,000 distinct CDR3 sequences, roughly 44% were seen once, and the ten largest hold roughly 25%. This TCR came from a middle-aged man with Graves' hyperthyroidism. The material sequenced was blood.

CDR3 loop: CSASTGNQPQHF. The CDR3, as DNA: TGCAGCGCCTCAACAGGGAATCAGCCCCAGCATTTT. The gene calls are TRBV29-1 and TRBJ1-5; maybe TRBD1 (6 bases). The germline V and J ends were trimmed by 7 bases and 4 bases, with 11 bases remaining between them. The CDR3 totals 12 residues. Per the germline V gene, CDR1 is SQVTM and CDR2 is ANQGSEA.